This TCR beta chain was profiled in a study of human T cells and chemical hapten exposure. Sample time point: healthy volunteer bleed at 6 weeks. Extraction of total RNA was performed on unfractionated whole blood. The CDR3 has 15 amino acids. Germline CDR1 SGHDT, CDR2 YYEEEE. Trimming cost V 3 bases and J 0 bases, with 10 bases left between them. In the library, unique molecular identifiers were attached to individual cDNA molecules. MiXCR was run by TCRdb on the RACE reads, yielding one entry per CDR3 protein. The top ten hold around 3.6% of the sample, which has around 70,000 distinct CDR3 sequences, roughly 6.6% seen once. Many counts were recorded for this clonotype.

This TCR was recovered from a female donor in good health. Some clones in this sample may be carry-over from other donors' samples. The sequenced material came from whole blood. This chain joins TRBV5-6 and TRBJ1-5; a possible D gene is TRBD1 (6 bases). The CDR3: CASSSGTLSNQPQHF. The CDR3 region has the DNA TGTGCCAGCAGCTCCGGGACACTTAGCAATCAGCCCCAGCATTTT.